This T cell receptor (beta chain) was captured by sequencing in a study of blood T cell repertoires in COVID-19. Study-level information: Researchers got acute and convalescent COVID-19 samples from the United States, Italy and Spain. T cells, B-cell-depleted T cells, or PBMCs supplied cDNA or gDNA.

With V trimmed by 2 bases and J by 2 bases, 2 bases remained unmatched. Germline CDR1 and CDR2: SGHTA and FQGTGA. The CDR3 runs to 15 residues. This table comes from immunoSEQ multiplex PCR, and its TCRdb copy is limited to in-frame clones, with some not included. Found here are around 140,000 clones, about 88% of them singletons; the top ten hold roughly 2.3%. Those who participated ranged in age from 18 to 89 years and resided in about two dozen US areas. Assignment of participants to cohorts was predicated upon participant-reported clinical history. J is TRBJ2-1 and V is TRBV7-3, with TRBD1 matching over 8 bases. This clonotype was obtained from a man aged 40-49 years with acute COVID-19. The sequencing input was PBMCs or T cells enriched from blood (not recorded which). Here the CDR3 reads CASSLAGGPYNEQFF. The CDR3 coding sequence is TGTGCCAGCAGCTTAGCAGGGGGCCCCTACAATGAGCAGTTCTTC.